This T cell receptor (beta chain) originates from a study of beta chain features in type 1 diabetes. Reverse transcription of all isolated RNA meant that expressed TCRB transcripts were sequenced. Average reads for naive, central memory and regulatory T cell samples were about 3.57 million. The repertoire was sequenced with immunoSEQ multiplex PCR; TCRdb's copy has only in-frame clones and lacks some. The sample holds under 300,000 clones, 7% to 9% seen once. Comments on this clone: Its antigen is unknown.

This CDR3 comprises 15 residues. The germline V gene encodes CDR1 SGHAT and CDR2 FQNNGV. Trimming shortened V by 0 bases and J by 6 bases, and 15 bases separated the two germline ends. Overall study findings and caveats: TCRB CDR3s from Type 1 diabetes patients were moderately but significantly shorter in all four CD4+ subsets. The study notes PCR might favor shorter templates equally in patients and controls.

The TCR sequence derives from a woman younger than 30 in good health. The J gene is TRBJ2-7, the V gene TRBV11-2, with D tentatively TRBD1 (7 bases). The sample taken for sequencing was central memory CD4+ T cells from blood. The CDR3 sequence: CASSLDRAGGGEQYF. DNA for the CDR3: TGTGCCAGCAGCTTAGATCGGGCAGGGGGAGGCGAGCAGTACTTC.